The rows below give T cell receptor beta chains drawn from one sample of a study of blood T cell repertoires in COVID-19. Sequencing used immunoSEQ multiplex PCR; TCRdb keeps in-frame clones, though not all of them. The sample holds hundreds of thousands of clones, about 87% seen once. Specimen: peripheral blood. The origin of the receptors is a woman in her 50s with COVID-19, enrolled during active disease. The CDR3 runs from the conserved cysteine through the conserved F or W. A D gene is named only where the DNA matches it firmly. Size is stated for part of the rows, as once, few or many counts, or as a class when the clone is expanded.

clone size	CDR3 length	J gene	V gene	D gene	CDR3 DNA	CDR3 protein
few	13	TRBJ1-1	TRBV7-9	.	TGTGCCAGCAGCCGGGAGCCCGTTGTTGCGGCTTTCTTT	CASSREPVVAAFF
.	15	TRBJ1-1	TRBV5-1	.	TGCGCCAGCAGCTCCGGGGGGGGCGGAGGTACTGAAGCTTTCTTT	CASSSGGGGGTEAFF
.	16	TRBJ2-5	TRBV11-3	.	TGTGCCAGCAGCTTAGGCGCCGGGAGTGGGGAAGAGACCCAGTACTTC	CASSLGAGSGEETQYF
.	16	TRBJ1-1	TRBV19	TRBD1	TGTGCCAGTAGTATCTCACGGACAGGGGGAAGGACTGAAGCTTTCTTT	CASSISRTGGRTEAFF
.	11	TRBJ1-2	TRBV30	.	TGTGCCTGGAACAGGGTTTCTGGCTACACCTTC	CAWNRVSGYTF
.	12	TRBJ2-5	TRBV29-1	TRBD1	TGCAGCGTTGGGGGACAGCAAGAGACCCAGTACTTC	CSVGGQQETQYF
.	15	TRBJ1-3	TRBV19	TRBD1	TGTGCCAGTAGCCTAACAGGGGTCTCTGGAAACACCATATATTTT	CASSLTGVSGNTIYF
.	14	TRBJ2-2	TRBV7-8	TRBD2	TGTGCCAGCCAACTAGCGGGAGTCACCGGGGAGCTGTTTTTT	CASQLAGVTGELFF
.	15	TRBJ2-3	TRBV10-2	.	TGCGCCAGCACCCCCGGGAAGGCGGGCACAGATACGCAGTATTTT	CASTPGKAGTDTQYF
.	13	TRBJ2-5	TRBV30	TRBD2	TGTGCCTGGACTAGCGGAGTGGGAGAGACCCAGTACTTC	CAWTSGVGETQYF
.	15	TRBJ2-5	TRBV24-1	TRBD1	TGTGCCACCAGCCAGGGGGCCAAGTACCAAGAGACCCAGTACTTC	CATSQGAKYQETQYF
few	15	TRBJ1-5	TRBV28	.	TGTGCCAGCAGAAGAAAGGGGTTTAGCAATCAGCCCCAGCATTTT	CASRRKGFSNQPQHF
.	15	TRBJ1-6	TRBV7-6	.	TGTGCCAGCAGCTTAGGGACAAAAGGGCAATCACCCCTCCACTTT	CASSLGTKGQSPLHF
.	13	TRBJ1-5	TRBV7-9	.	TGTGCCAGCAGCTTAGGGGCCTTGCAGCCCCAGCATTTT	CASSLGALQPQHF
.	14	TRBJ2-7	TRBV6-5	.	TGTGCCAGCAGTTACTCGCGGGAAACCTACGAGCAGTACTTC	CASSYSRETYEQYF